This T cell receptor beta chain came from a study of T cell repertoires in ileal Crohn's disease. Study background: Median disease duration was around eight years; roughly 40% smoked at surgery.

General study findings and limits: High-frequency clones were more common in sorted CD8 than CD4 cells.

Time point given: neoterminal ileum biopsy at postoperative endoscopy, about 6 months after surgery. Patients were adults with ileal or ileocolonic Crohn's disease needing resection. Germline V gene data show CDR1 as SGDLS and CDR2 as YYNGEE. The CDR3 totals 15 residues. V trimming: 2 bases; J trimming: 9 bases; junction bases outside the gene matches: 8. About this clone: Its antigen is undetermined.

Sequenced by immunoSEQ multiplex PCR; TCRdb stores in-frame clones only, minus some. The sample lists over 10,000 clones; roughly 78% were seen once. The receptor comes from an adult with Crohn's disease. The chain uses TRBV9 and TRBJ2-1; 10 nucleotides agree with TRBD2. The material sequenced was ileal tissue. The CDR3 region has the DNA TGTGCCAGCAGCGTTAAAGCGGGAGGGTCGGGTGAGCAGTTCTTC. Translated, it gives CASSVKAGGSGEQFF.